These 10 T cell receptor beta chains share one sample of origin, sequenced in a study of OX40 agonist ivuxolimab in advanced cancers. Clones were read by immunoSEQ multiplex PCR, and TCRdb kept only the in-frame ones, dropping some. The sample consists of tens of thousands of clones, 84% of them appearing once. The material was CD4+ or CD8+ T cells sorted from blood, obtained in a trial of the OX40 agonist ivuxolimab. The receptor source for this set is an adult with an advanced solid tumor such as melanoma, head and neck, liver or kidney cancer.

The chain recombines TRBV28 with TRBJ2-6, with D possibly matching TRBD2 (6 bases). The V end was cut by 7 bases, the J end by 0 bases, with 13 bases between. The CDR3 spans 16 residues. CDR1 is MDHEN, CDR2 SYDVKM, per germline. The CDR3 reads CASIPGGISGANVLTF. CDR3 sequence (DNA): TGTGCCAGCATCCCGGGCGGGATCTCTGGGGCCAACGTCCTGACTTTC. The whole variable domain, filled in from reference TRBV28 and TRBJ2-6, reads DVKVTQSSRYLVKRTGEKVFLECVQDMDHENMFWYRQDPGLGLRLIYFSYDVKMKEKGDIPEGYSVSREKKERFSLILESASTNQTSMYLCASIPGGISGANVLTFGAGSRLTVL.

J is TRBJ2-1 and V is TRBV9, with D possibly TRBD2 on 5 matching bases. The ends were cut back, 6 bases at V and 7 bases at J, with 14 bases in the middle. There are 13 residues in the CDR3. CDR1 is SGDLS and CDR2 is YYNGEE in the germline V gene. The DNA of the CDR3 is TGTGCCAGCACCCCTCCCGGCGGGAATGAGCAGTTCTTC. Residues: CASTPPGGNEQFF.

With regard to this clone: One junction end does not reproduce the germline sequence, and a read error may be involved. CDR3 sequence reads: CASSLTRQVGFHDF. CDR3 DNA: TGTGCCAGCAGCCTCACGAGACAGGTGGGGTTTCATGACTTC. The rearrangement uses TRBV7-8 and TRBJ2-5; tentative D call: TRBD1 (6 bases). CDR3 length: 14 residues. Germline V gives CDR1 SGHVS, CDR2 FQNEAQ.

The V call is TRBV28, the J call TRBJ1-1; D is perhaps TRBD1 (5 bases). Germline V gives CDR1 MDHEN, CDR2 SYDVKM. V lost 8 bases and J 6 bases, leaving 16 bases between the germline ends. The CDR3 runs 13 residues. The CDR3 sequence: CASSRGVSAEAFF. The CDR3 DNA is TGTGCCAGCTCTCGGGGGGTAAGCGCTGAAGCTTTCTTT.

The gene calls are TRBV1 and TRBJ2-7. TRBV1 has pseudogene status. The CDR3 has 12 residues. The CDR3 sequence is CTSSQDRKWQYF. For the CDR3, the DNA is TGCACCAGCAGCCAAGACCGGAAGTGGCAGTACTTC.

The genes are TRBV28 and TRBJ1-4, with D hard to call. The CDR3 extends over 15 amino acids. V shed 2 bases and J shed 5 bases, with 12 bases lying between them. Germline V gene lookup returns CDR1 MDHEN and CDR2 SYDVKM. The CDR3 spells CASSLAGSWNEKLFF. The CDR3 nucleotides are TGTGCCAGCAGTTTAGCGGGGTCTTGGAATGAAAAACTGTTTTTT.

The chain couples TRBV5-4 to TRBJ2-7, with TRBD1 matching 7 bases. The CDR3 runs to 14 residues. Germline-derived CDR1 and CDR2 are SGHNT and YYREEE (reference sequence). V was pared by 1 base and J by 6 bases, with 7 bases of the junction left unmatched. CDR3 DNA: TGTGCCAGCAGCTTGTTAGGGGGCGAGGGCGAGCAGTACTTC. It yields the protein CASSLLGGEGEQYF.

This clone was picked up one time. The V call is TRBV21-1, the J call TRBJ1-5; the table gives TRBD1 as D, unverified against the DNA. TRBV21-1 is a listed pseudogene. CDR3 length: 14 residues. The CDR3 here is CASSKGRVVQPQHF. The CDR3 region has the DNA TGTGCCAGCAGCAAGGGCAGGGTGGTTCAGCCCCAGCATTTT.

The rearrangement links TRBV18 to TRBJ1-3; D is undetermined. CDR1 is KGHSH and CDR2 is LQKENI in the germline V gene. There are 19 residues in the CDR3. V dropped 1 base and J dropped 0 bases, with 19 bases sitting between them. CDR3 loop: CASSPRMMSPSPSGNTIYF. The CDR3 DNA is TGTGCCAGCTCACCACGGATGATGTCCCCCAGCCCCTCTGGAAACACCATATATTTT.

The chain employs TRBV4-3 and TRBJ2-2; no clear D. V was trimmed by 0 bases and J by 0 bases, leaving 5 bases between them. Looked up from germline, CDR1 is LGHNA and CDR2 is YSLEER. The CDR3 loop spans 15 amino acids. CDR3 amino acids: CASSQDRPNTGELFF. The CDR3 coding sequence is TGCGCCAGCAGCCAAGACAGGCCGAACACCGGGGAGCTGTTTTTT.